A single T cell receptor beta chain is shown here with its context. This sample was included in a study of patients and donors after allogeneic stem cell transplantation. TCRdb re-called the RT-PCR reads with MiXCR, one entry per CDR3 protein. The sample carries about a million distinct CDR3 sequences, 15% to 20% recorded once. V shed 0 bases, J shed 3 bases, and the junction held 8 bases outside the gene matches. This CDR3 contains 18 residues. Germline CDR1 is LGHNA and CDR2 is YSLEER. Material: blood, either unsorted or a sorted T cell fraction (not recorded which). The receptor was derived from a human donor who was either an allogeneic HSCT recipient or a stem cell or donor lymphocyte infusion donor (not recorded which). It is not recorded whose cells these are; they may come from a transplant donor. The chain couples TRBV4-3 to TRBJ2-2, with TRBD2 matching 9 bases. Written as DNA, the CDR3 is TGCGCCAGCAGCCAAGATTCGAGCGGGGGGCGGGACACCGGGGAGCTGTTTTTT. Protein sequence: CASSQDSSGGRDTGELFF.